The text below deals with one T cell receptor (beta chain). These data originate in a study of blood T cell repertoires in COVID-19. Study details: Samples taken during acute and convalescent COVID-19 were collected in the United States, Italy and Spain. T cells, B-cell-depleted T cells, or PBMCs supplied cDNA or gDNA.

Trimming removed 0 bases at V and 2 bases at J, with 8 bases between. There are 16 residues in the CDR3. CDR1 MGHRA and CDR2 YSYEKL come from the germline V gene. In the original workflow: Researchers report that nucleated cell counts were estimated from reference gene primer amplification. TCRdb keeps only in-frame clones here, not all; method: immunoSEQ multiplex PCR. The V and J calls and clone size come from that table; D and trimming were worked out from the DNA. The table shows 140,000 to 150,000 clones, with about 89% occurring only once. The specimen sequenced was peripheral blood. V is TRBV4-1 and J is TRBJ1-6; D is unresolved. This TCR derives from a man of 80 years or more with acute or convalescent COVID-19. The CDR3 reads CASSQDESAYNSPLHF. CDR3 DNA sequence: TGCGCCAGCAGCCAAGATGAGTCCGCCTATAATTCACCCCTCCACTTT.